This T cell receptor beta chain was sequenced for a study of PD-1 blockade in classical Hodgkin lymphoma. For this clone: Its antigen is undetermined.

Every one of the patients relapsed after autologous stem cell transplantation (brentuximab vedotin exposure was variable). Study-wide results and caveats: Exclusion applied to patients who initiated nivolumab less than 1 year following ASCT.

The CDR3 runs 16 residues. The germline gives CDR1 SGDLS, CDR2 YYNGEE. Trimming at V came to 2 bases and at J to 8 bases, leaving 11 bases not matched to a gene. TCRdb's table, derived via immunoSEQ multiplex PCR, lists solely in-frame clones and lacks some. This repertoire shows 7,000 to 9,000 clones, around 80% found once; its top ten account for more than 13%. This chain joins TRBV9 and TRBJ2-1; 9 positions match TRBD2. This specimen consisted of peripheral blood mononuclear cells (PBMCs), obtained at baseline. This receptor was obtained from a human donor with classical Hodgkin lymphoma. The CDR3 sequence is CASSVRVGGRADEQFF. In DNA, the CDR3 is TGTGCCAGCAGCGTCCGAGTCGGCGGGAGGGCCGATGAGCAGTTCTTC.